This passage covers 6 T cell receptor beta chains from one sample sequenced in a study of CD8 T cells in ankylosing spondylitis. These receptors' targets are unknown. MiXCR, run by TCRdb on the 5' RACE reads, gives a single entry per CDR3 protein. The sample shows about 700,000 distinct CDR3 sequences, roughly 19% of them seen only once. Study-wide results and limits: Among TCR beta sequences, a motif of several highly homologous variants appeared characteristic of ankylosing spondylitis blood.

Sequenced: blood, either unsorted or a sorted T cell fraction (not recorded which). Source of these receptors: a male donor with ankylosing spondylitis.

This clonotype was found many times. The CDR3 bases are TGCGCCAGCAGCACCGATTGGGGTCGAATGAACACTGAAGCTTTCTTT. This sequence encodes CASSTDWGRMNTEAFF. The rearrangement joins TRBV5-1 to TRBJ1-1; unclear D gene. Germline assignment: CDR1 SGHRS and CDR2 YFSETQ. This CDR3 is built from 16 residues. V shed 4 bases and J shed 0 bases, with 16 bases lying between them.

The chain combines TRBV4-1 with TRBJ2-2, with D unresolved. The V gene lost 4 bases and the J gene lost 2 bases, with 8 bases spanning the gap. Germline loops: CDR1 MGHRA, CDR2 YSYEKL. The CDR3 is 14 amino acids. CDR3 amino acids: CASSRLSNTGELFF. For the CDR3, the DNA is TGCGCCAGCAGCCGACTGAGTAACACCGGGGAGCTGTTTTTT.

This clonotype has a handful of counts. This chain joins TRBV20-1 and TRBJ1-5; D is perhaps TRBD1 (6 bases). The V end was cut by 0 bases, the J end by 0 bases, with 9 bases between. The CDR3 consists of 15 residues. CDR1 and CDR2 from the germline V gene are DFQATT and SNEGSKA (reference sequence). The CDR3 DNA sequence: TGCAGTGCTAGAGATGCAGGGGATAGCAATCAGCCCCAGCATTTT. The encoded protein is CSARDAGDSNQPQHF.

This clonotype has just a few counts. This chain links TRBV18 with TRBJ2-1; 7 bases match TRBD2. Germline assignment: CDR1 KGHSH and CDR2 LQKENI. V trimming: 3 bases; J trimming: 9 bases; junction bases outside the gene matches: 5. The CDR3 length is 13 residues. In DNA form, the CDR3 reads TGTGCCAGCTCACCCTCGGGGGAGGGTGAGCAGTTCTTC. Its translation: CASSPSGEGEQFF.

The CDR3 DNA is TGTGCCAGCAGCTTGGACGCGGAATATGGCTACACCTTC. Its protein is CASSLDAEYGYTF. The chain is built from TRBV5-5 and TRBJ1-2; D is ambiguous. This CDR3 comprises 13 residues. V was cut by 0 bases and J by 5 bases, with 8 bases left in between. Germline assignment: CDR1 SGHKS and CDR2 YYEKEE (reference sequence).

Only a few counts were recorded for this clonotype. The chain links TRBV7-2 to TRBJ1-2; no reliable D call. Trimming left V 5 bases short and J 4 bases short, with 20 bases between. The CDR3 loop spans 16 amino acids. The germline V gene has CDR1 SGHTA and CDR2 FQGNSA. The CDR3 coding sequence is TGTGCCAGCAGCACCGGTTGGGTTCGGCCCGGCTATGGCTACACCTTC. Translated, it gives CASSTGWVRPGYGYTF.